This T cell receptor (beta chain) is drawn from a study of metastatic and nonmetastatic thyroid tumors. Study-wide results and caveats: Significantly higher TCR beta diversity was reportedly seen in malignant thyroid tumors than benign nodules, in blood and tumor.

From germline, CDR1 is MNHEY and CDR2 SMNVEV (reference sequence). The J segment lost 5 bases and the V segment lost 6 bases, leaving 10 bases of the junction unmatched. There are 14 residues in the CDR3. TCRdb re-called the PCR reads via MiXCR. The table records tens of thousands of clones, about 16% of them present only once. There are many counts of this clone. Antigen specificity is unknown. Thyroid surgery took place with no prior treatment in any patient. The sample was blood. The rearrangement uses TRBV27 and TRBJ2-7; 7 bases map to TRBD1. The TCR was taken from a female donor with papillary thyroid cancer or a benign thyroid nodule (not recorded which). Some clones in this sample may be carry-over from other donors' samples. The CDR3 loop is CASSRSTGFNEQYF. The CDR3 bases are TGTGCCAGCAGCCGATCGACAGGGTTCAACGAGCAGTACTTC.